The 17 T cell receptor beta chains below were found in one sample sequenced in a study of blood T cell repertoires in COVID-19. Some clones are missing from TCRdb's copy, which holds only in-frame ones; the method was immunoSEQ multiplex PCR. Of approximately 210,000 clones in the sample, about nine tenths were seen once. The specimen was peripheral blood. All receptors come from a woman between 65 and 79 years old with acute or convalescent COVID-19.

The chain recombines TRBV5-6 with TRBJ1-2; D perhaps matches TRBD1 (6 bases). The V and J ends lost 0 bases and 4 bases respectively, with 19 bases between them. Germline values: CDR1 SGHDT, CDR2 YYEEEE. This CDR3 spans 17 amino acids. Here the CDR3 reads CASSLVSRRTAFYGYTF. For the CDR3, the DNA is TGTGCCAGCAGCTTGGTCTCTCGCCGGACAGCCTTCTATGGCTACACCTTC.

This clone has just one count. The chain uses TRBV7-3 and TRBJ2-7; D uncertain. V was cut by 5 bases and J by 2 bases, with 10 bases left in between. Per the germline V gene, CDR1 is SGHTA and CDR2 is FQGTGA. This CDR3 comprises 13 residues. The CDR3, as DNA: TGTGCCAGCAGCCCTAGGCGGACCTACGAGCAGTACTTC. Translated, it gives CASSPRRTYEQYF.

This clone was recorded only once. Within the sample, other DNA sequences also encode this same CDR3. The genes are TRBV5-1 and TRBJ2-7; no definite D call. The V end lost 2 bases, the J end lost 1 base, and 7 bases lay between the germline ends. The CDR3 spans 13 residues. Germline assignment: CDR1 SGHRS and CDR2 YFSETQ. The CDR3: CASSLTESYEQYF. As DNA, the CDR3 is TGCGCCAGCAGCTTAACAGAATCCTACGAGCAGTACTTC.

The chain uses TRBV7-9 and TRBJ1-6; tentative D call: TRBD1 (5 bases). The CDR3 is 15 residues long. V dropped 1 base and J dropped 8 bases, with 12 bases sitting between them. From germline, CDR1 is SEHNR and CDR2 FQNEAQ (reference sequence). The CDR3 bases are TGTGCCAGCAGCTTAGGTACGCAGGGATATTCACCCCTCCACTTT. Translating it yields CASSLGTQGYSPLHF. Full variable domain (rest looked up from reference TRBV7-9 and TRBJ1-6): DTGVSQNPRHKITKRGQNVTFRCDPISEHNRLYWYRQTLGQGPEFLTYFQNEAQLEKSRLLSDRFSAERPKGSFSTLEIQRTEQGDSAMYLCASSLGTQGYSPLHFGNGTRLTVT.

This clone turned up a few times. The chain's CDR3 is CASSQGQGTNQPQHF. In DNA, the CDR3 is TGTGCCAGCAGCCAGGGACAGGGCACTAATCAGCCCCAGCATTTT. The chain recombines TRBV27 with TRBJ1-5, with TRBD1 matching 9 bases. Trimming at V came to 6 bases and at J to 4 bases, leaving 7 bases not matched to a gene. CDR3 size: 15 residues. Germline V CDR1 and CDR2: MNHEY, SMNVEV (reference sequence).

The chain recombines TRBV9 with TRBJ2-7; D unresolved. Trimming pared 3 bases from V and 9 bases from J, leaving 10 bases between. The CDR3 totals 11 residues. The germline V gene has CDR1 SGDLS and CDR2 YYNGEE. The CDR3 DNA follows: TGTGCCAGCAGCGGGCAGGATGGGCAGTACTTC. It translates to CASSGQDGQYF.

The V call is TRBV11-2, the J call TRBJ1-1; maybe TRBD1 (6 bases). The CDR3 runs 13 residues. The germline V gene has CDR1 SGHAT and CDR2 FQNNGV. Trimming shortened V by 4 bases and J by 4 bases, and 10 bases separated the two germline ends. CDR3 region: CASSWEGVTEAFF. In DNA form, the CDR3 reads TGTGCCAGCAGCTGGGAGGGGGTCACTGAAGCTTTCTTT.

V gene TRBV7-2 combines with J gene TRBJ1-1; a weak D match, TRBD1 (6 bases). Trimming stripped 3 bases from V and 1 base from J, with 9 bases between. The CDR3 has 14 residues. From germline, CDR1 is SGHTA and CDR2 FQGNSA. The CDR3 here is CASSFLGGNTEAFF. CDR3 sequence (DNA): TGTGCCAGCAGCTTTTTAGGGGGGAACACTGAAGCTTTCTTT.

The chain recombines TRBV5-5 with TRBJ1-6; D is unclear. The CDR3 loop spans 14 amino acids. Per germline, CDR1 SGHKS and CDR2 YYEKEE (reference sequence). V was clipped by 4 bases and J by 7 bases, with 12 bases between them. The DNA of the CDR3 is TGTGCCAGCAGCAGAGAGGGCTTGAATTCACCCCTCCACTTT. Its protein is CASSREGLNSPLHF.

The rearrangement joins TRBV9 to TRBJ1-1, with D perhaps TRBD1 (5 bases). With 0 bases removed from V and 1 base from J, the gap between germline ends came to 10 bases. Germline V gene data show CDR1 as SGDLS and CDR2 as YYNGEE. The CDR3 spans 15 residues. In nucleotides, the CDR3 is TGTGCCAGCAGCGTAGACCCTCAGGGGAACACTGAAGCTTTCTTT. Translating gives CASSVDPQGNTEAFF. The full variable domain, its missing parts supplied by reference TRBV9 and TRBJ1-1, is DSGVTQTPKHLITATGQRVTLRCSPRSGDLSVYWYQQSLDQGLQFLIQYYNGEERAKGNILERFSAQQFPDLHSELNLSSLELGDSALYFCASSVDPQGNTEAFFGQGTRLTVV.

The V gene is TRBV9, the J gene TRBJ2-3; TRBD2 agrees at 8 bases. The CDR3 sequence is 14 residues long. Per germline, CDR1 SGDLS and CDR2 YYNGEE. With 6 bases clipped from V and 2 bases from J, the junction kept 5 bases outside the gene matches. The CDR3 is CASTGAGVTDTQYF. DNA for the CDR3: TGTGCCAGCACTGGAGCGGGAGTCACAGATACGCAGTATTTT. Full variable domain (rest looked up from reference TRBV9 and TRBJ2-3): DSGVTQTPKHLITATGQRVTLRCSPRSGDLSVYWYQQSLDQGLQFLIQYYNGEERAKGNILERFSAQQFPDLHSELNLSSLELGDSALYFCASTGAGVTDTQYFGPGTRLTVL.

This chain joins TRBV11-2 and TRBJ2-2; tentative D call: TRBD1 (5 bases). Deletions cut 1 base from V and 6 bases from J, with 15 bases between. Germline-derived CDR1 and CDR2 are SGHAT and FQNNGV. CDR3 length equals 16 residues. As DNA, the CDR3 is TGTGCCAGCAGCTTAGGGGGCCTAGTTGAGTCCGGGGAGCTGTTTTTT. This sequence encodes CASSLGGLVESGELFF.

The V and J genes are TRBV12-5 and TRBJ1-5; unclear D gene. The CDR3 is 14 residues long. Germline-derived CDR1 and CDR2 are LGHNT and FRNRAP. V gave up 3 bases and J gave up 0 bases, with 6 bases separating them. CDR3 bases: TGTGCTAGTGGTTTCGGGTTTAGCAATCAGCCCCAGCATTTT. This encodes CASGFGFSNQPQHF.

The chain has TRBV5-1 and TRBJ2-3, with D maybe TRBD2 (6 bases). Deletions cut 2 bases from V and 6 bases from J, with 16 bases between. Per the germline V gene, CDR1 is SGHRS and CDR2 is YFSETQ. This CDR3 has 15 residues. The CDR3 loop reads CASSFRWEASDTQYF. In DNA form, the CDR3 reads TGCGCCAGCAGCTTTCGGTGGGAGGCATCTGATACGCAGTATTTT.

The chain links TRBV9 to TRBJ1-2, with D possibly being TRBD1 (6 bases). Germline assignment: CDR1 SGDLS and CDR2 YYNGEE. Trimming cost V 0 bases and J 4 bases, with 7 bases left between them. This CDR3 has 13 residues. This chain's CDR3 is CASSVEQGYGYTF. CDR3 sequence (DNA): TGTGCCAGCAGCGTAGAACAGGGCTATGGCTACACCTTC. The full variable domain, completed using reference TRBV9 and TRBJ1-2, is DSGVTQTPKHLITATGQRVTLRCSPRSGDLSVYWYQQSLDQGLQFLIQYYNGEERAKGNILERFSAQQFPDLHSELNLSSLELGDSALYFCASSVEQGYGYTFGSGTRLTVV.

V is TRBV7-3 and J is TRBJ2-3; D is possibly TRBD2 (6 bases). Trimming took off 5 bases at V and 3 bases at J, with 9 bases between the two ends. CDR3 size: 13 residues. Germline CDR1 and CDR2: SGHTA and FQGTGA. CDR3 region: CASSPRGTDTQYF. In nucleotides, the CDR3 is TGTGCCAGCAGCCCTCGGGGGACAGATACGCAGTATTTT.

This clone was detected a few times. The V and J genes are TRBV7-3 and TRBJ2-3; D ambiguous. In germline, CDR1 is SGHTA, CDR2 FQGTGA. The CDR3 contains 14 residues. Trimming removed 4 bases from V and 0 bases from J, with 8 bases in between. CDR3 in amino acids: CASSSTYSTDTQYF. The DNA for the CDR3 is TGTGCCAGCAGCTCAACCTATAGCACAGATACGCAGTATTTT.